This T cell receptor (beta chain) was captured by sequencing in a study of post-analysis software for immune sequencing data. Background on the study: Progressive-relapsing, secondary progressive and relapsing-remitting multiple sclerosis were among the disease courses included.

cDNA libraries of TCR beta carried unique molecular identifiers. TCRdb reprocessed the PCR reads with MiXCR, giving one entry per CDR3 protein. The table lists roughly 430,000 distinct CDR3 sequences, more than 30% of them singletons. Many counts were recorded for this clonotype. Its antigen is undetermined. The germline V gene encodes CDR1 SGHRS and CDR2 YFSETQ. The length of the CDR3 is 13 residues. The V and J ends lost 4 bases and 3 bases respectively, with 10 bases between them. General observations from the study: The five TRBV segments detected at higher frequency in patients than in controls included TRBV5-6, TRBV5-1 and TRBV20-1. Significantly lower normalized Chao1 diversity was found in patients with multiple sclerosis relative to controls.

The sequenced material came from blood. This receptor was obtained from a girl aged 2 to 9 with multiple sclerosis. The V gene is TRBV5-1, the J gene TRBJ1-1; D not resolved. Here the CDR3 reads CASSPLQDTEAFF. The DNA for the CDR3 is TGCGCCAGCAGCCCCCTACAAGACACTGAAGCTTTCTTT.